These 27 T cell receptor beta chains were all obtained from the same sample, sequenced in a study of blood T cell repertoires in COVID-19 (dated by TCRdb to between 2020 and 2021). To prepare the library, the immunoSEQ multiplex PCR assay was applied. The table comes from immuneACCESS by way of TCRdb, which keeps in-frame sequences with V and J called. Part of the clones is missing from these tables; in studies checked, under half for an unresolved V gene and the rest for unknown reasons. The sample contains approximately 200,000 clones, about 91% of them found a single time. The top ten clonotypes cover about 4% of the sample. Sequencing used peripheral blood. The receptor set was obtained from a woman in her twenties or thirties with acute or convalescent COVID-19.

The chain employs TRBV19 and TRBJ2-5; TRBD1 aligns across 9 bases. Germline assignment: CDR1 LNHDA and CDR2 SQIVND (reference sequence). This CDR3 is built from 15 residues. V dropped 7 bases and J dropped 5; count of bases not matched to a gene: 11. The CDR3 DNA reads TGTGCCAGTACCAACACAGGGGGCGCGTTTGAGACCCAGTACTTC. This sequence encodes CASTNTGGAFETQYF.

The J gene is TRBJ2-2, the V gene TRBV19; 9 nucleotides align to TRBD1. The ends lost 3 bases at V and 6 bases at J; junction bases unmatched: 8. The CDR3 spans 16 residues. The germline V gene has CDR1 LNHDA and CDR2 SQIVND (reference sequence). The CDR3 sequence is CASSIPGQGLAGELFF. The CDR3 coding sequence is TGTGCCAGTAGTATCCCGGGACAGGGATTGGCCGGGGAGCTGTTTTTT.

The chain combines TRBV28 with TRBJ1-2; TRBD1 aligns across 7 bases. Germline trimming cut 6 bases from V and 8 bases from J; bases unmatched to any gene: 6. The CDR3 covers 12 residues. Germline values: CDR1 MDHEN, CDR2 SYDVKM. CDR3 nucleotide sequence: TGTGCCAGCAGCGGACAGGCTAGAGGCTACACCTTC. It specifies CASSGQARGYTF.

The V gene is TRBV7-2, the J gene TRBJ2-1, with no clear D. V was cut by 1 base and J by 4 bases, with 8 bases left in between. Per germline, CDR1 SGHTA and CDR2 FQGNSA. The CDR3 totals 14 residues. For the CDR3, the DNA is TGTGCCAGCAGCTTAGATCCGAGTTACAATGAGCAGTTCTTC. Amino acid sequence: CASSLDPSYNEQFF.

The CDR3: CASSHEVLAGVYEQYF. CDR3 bases: TGTGCCAGCAGCCACGAGGTGCTAGCGGGAGTCTACGAGCAGTACTTC. V usage is TRBV12-1 and J usage is TRBJ2-7; the table assigns TRBD2, which was not confirmed against the DNA. TRBV12-1 is a pseudogene segment. The CDR3 sequence is 16 residues long.

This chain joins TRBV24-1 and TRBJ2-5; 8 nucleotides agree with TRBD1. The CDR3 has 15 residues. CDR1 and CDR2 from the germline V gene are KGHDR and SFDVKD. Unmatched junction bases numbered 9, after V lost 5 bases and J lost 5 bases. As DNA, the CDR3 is TGTGCCACCAGTGTCACGGACAGGGCGGGTGAGACCCAGTACTTC. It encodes CATSVTDRAGETQYF.

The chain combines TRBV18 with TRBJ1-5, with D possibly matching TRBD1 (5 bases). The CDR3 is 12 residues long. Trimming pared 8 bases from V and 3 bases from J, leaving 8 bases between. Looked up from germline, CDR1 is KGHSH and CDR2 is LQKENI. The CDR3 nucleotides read TGTGCCAGCACGGGGGACAATCAGCCCCAGCATTTT. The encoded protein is CASTGDNQPQHF.

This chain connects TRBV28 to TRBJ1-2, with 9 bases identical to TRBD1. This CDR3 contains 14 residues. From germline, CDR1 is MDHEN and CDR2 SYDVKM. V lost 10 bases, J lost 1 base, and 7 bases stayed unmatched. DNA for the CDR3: TGTGCCACTGAGGACAGGGGCGGTAACTATGGCTACACCTTC. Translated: CATEDRGGNYGYTF.

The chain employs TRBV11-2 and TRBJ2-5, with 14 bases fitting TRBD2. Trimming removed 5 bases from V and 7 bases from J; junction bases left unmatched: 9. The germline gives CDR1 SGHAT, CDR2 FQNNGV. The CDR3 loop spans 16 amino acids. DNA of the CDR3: TGTGCCAGCAGCGACCGACTAGCGGGAGGGCAGGCGACCCAGTACTTC. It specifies CASSDRLAGGQATQYF.

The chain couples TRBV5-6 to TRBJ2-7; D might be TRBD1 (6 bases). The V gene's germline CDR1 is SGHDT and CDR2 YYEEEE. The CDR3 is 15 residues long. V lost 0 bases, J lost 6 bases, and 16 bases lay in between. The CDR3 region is CASSLAGHRVCEQYF. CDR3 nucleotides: TGTGCCAGCAGCTTGGCGGGCCACAGGGTCTGCGAGCAGTACTTC. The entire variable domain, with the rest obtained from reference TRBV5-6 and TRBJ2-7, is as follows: DAGVTQSPTHLIKTRGQQVTLRCSPKSGHDTVSWYQQALGQGPQFIFQYYEEEERQRGNFPDRFSGHQFPNYSSELNVNALLLGDSALYLCASSLAGHRVCEQYFGPGTRLTVT.

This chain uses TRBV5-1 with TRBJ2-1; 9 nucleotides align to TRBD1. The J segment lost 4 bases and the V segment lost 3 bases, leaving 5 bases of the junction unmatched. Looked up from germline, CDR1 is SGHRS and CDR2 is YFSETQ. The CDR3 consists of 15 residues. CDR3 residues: CASSSQGANYNEQFF. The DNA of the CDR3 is TGCGCCAGCAGCTCACAGGGGGCAAATTACAATGAGCAGTTCTTC.

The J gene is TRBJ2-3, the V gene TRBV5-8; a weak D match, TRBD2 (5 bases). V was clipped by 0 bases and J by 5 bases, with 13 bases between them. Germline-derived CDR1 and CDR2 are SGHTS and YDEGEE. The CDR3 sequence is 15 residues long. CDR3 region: CASSLDGRRGDTQYF. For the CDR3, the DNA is TGTGCCAGCAGCTTGGACGGGCGCCGGGGAGATACGCAGTATTTT.

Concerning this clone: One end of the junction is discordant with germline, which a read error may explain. For the CDR3, the DNA is TGTGCCAGCAGCCAACAGGAGCGAGGGAATGGGCAGTTCTTC. Translated, it gives CASSQQERGNGQFF. This chain joins TRBV4-2 and TRBJ2-1, with D perhaps TRBD2 (5 bases). The V gene's germline CDR1 is LGHNA and CDR2 YNFKEQ. The CDR3 has 14 amino acids.

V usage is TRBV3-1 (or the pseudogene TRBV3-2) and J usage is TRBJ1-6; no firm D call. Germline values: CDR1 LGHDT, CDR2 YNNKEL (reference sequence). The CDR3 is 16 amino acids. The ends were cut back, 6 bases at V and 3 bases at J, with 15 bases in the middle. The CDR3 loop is CASSLYRTSYNSPLHF. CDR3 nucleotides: TGTGCCAGCAGTCTTTACCGAACTAGCTATAATTCACCCCTCCACTTT.

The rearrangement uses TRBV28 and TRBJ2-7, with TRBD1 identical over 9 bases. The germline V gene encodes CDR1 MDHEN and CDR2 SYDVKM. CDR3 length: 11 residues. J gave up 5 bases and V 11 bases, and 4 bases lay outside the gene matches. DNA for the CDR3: TGTGCCGTCACAGGGGGCGACGAGCAGTACTTC. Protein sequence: CAVTGGDEQYF.

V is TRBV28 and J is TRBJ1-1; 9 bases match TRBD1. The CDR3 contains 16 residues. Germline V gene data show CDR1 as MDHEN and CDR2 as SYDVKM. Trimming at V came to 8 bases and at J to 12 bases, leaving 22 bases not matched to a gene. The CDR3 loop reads CASSRGGQTQGARTFF. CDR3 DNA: TGTGCCAGCTCCCGGGGGGGACAGACACAGGGGGCGCGAACTTTCTTT.

CDR3 sequence: CASSPPSSNQPQHF. The CDR3 DNA is TGTGCCAGCTCACCACCGTCGAGCAATCAGCCCCAGCATTTT. This chain joins TRBV18 and TRBJ1-5; D not certain. Germline V gene data show CDR1 as KGHSH and CDR2 as LQKENI. With 0 bases removed from V and 1 base from J, the gap between germline ends came to 4 bases. The CDR3 length is 14 residues.

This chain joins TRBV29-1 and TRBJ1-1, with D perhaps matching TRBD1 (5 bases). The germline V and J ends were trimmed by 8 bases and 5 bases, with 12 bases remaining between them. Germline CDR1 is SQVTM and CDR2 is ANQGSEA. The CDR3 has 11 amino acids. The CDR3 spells CSLRRGTEAFF. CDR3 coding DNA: TGCAGCCTCCGTAGGGGAACTGAAGCTTTCTTT.

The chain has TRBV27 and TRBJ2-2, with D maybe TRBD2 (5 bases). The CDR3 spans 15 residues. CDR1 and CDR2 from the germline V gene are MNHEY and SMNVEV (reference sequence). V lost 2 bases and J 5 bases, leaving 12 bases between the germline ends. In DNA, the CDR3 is TGTGCCAGCAGTTTAACGGGATCCGGTACCGGGGAGCTGTTTTTT. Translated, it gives CASSLTGSGTGELFF.

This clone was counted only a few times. This CDR3 is CASSYVKNTEAFF. Written as DNA, the CDR3 is TGTGCCAGCAGTTACGTTAAGAACACTGAAGCTTTCTTT. This chain connects TRBV6-5 to TRBJ1-1; D ambiguous. Germline CDR1 MNHEY, CDR2 SVGAGI. This CDR3 has 13 amino acids. The V and J ends lost 2 bases and 1 base respectively, with 5 bases between them.

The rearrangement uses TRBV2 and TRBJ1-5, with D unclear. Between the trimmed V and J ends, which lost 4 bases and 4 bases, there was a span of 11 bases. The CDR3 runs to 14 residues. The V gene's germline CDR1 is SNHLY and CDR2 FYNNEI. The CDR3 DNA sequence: TGTGCCAGCAGTGGAGGGTTCGGAAATCAGCCCCAGCATTTT. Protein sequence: CASSGGFGNQPQHF.

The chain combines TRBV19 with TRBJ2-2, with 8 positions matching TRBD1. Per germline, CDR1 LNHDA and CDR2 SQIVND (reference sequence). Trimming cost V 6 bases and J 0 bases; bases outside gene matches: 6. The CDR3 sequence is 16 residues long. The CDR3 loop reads CASSRQGLANTGELFF. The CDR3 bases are TGTGCCAGTAGCAGACAGGGGCTAGCGAACACCGGGGAGCTGTTTTTT.

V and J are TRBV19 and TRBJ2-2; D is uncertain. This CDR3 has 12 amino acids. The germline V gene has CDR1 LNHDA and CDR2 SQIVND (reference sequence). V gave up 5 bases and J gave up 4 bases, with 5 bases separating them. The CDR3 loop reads CASSPRTGELFF. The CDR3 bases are TGTGCCAGTAGTCCCCGCACCGGGGAGCTGTTTTTT. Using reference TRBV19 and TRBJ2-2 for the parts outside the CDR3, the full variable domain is DGGITQSPKYLFRKEGQNVTLSCEQNLNHDAMYWYRQDPGQGLRLIYYSQIVNDFQKGDIAEGYSVSREKKESFPLTVTSAQKNPTAFYLCASSPRTGELFFGEGSRLTVL.

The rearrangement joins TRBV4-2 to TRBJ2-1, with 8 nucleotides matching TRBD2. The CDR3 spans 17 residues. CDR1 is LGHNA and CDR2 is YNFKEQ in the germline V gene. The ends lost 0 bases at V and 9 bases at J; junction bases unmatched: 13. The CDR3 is CASSQDVKGLVRGEQFF. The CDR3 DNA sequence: TGTGCCAGCAGCCAAGATGTTAAGGGACTAGTCAGAGGTGAGCAGTTCTTC.

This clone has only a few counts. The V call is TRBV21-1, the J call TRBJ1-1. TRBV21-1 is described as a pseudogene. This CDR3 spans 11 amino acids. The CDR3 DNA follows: TGTGCCAGCGTACCCCCTAGGCAAGCTTTCTTT. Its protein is CASVPPRQAFF.

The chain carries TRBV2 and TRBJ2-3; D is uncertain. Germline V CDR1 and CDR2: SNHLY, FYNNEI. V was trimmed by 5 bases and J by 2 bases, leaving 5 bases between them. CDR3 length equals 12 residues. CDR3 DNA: TGTGCCAGCAGTTCTTACACAGATACGCAGTATTTT. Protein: CASSSYTDTQYF.

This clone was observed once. The CDR3 is CAWGRRGRVDTDTQYF. The CDR3 DNA sequence: TGTGCCTGGGGCCGCAGGGGGCGGGTGGACACAGATACGCAGTATTTT. The chain recombines TRBV30 with TRBJ2-3; TRBD1 agrees at 8 bases. Germline V gene lookup returns CDR1 GTSNPN and CDR2 SVGIG (reference sequence). V lost 5 bases, J lost 2 bases, and 12 bases stayed unmatched. CDR3 size: 16 residues.